What follows are 29 T cell receptor beta chains derived from one specimen sequenced in a study of T cell repertoires in cytomegalovirus infection. TCRdb re-derived calls from the reads in MiXCR, one entry per CDR3 protein. The sample includes approximately 500,000 distinct CDR3 sequences, about 11% of them seen just once. The sequenced sample consisted of PBMCs. The receptors were sampled from a human donor in good health (CMV status not recorded). Some clones in this sample may be carry-over from other donors' samples.

The chain uses TRBV20-1 and TRBJ2-1; no reliable D call. In germline, CDR1 is DFQATT, CDR2 SNEGSKA (reference sequence). Trimming removed 3 bases at V and 0 bases at J, with 9 bases between. There are 14 residues in the CDR3. Here the CDR3 DNA reads TGCAGTGCTAGCGGCGAGAGCTCCTACAATGAGCAGTTCTTC. It encodes CSASGESSYNEQFF.

The CDR3 protein is CASSLILQDNSPLHF. The DNA for the CDR3 is TGTGCCAGCAGCTTAATCTTACAGGATAATTCACCCCTCCACTTT. The chain has TRBV7-8 and TRBJ1-6, with a weak D call TRBD1 (5 bases). Germline CDR1 and CDR2: SGHVS and FQNEAQ. This CDR3 spans 15 amino acids. Trimming pared 2 bases from V and 5 bases from J, leaving 10 bases between.

This sequence joins TRBV20-1 and TRBJ2-2, with 9 bases identical to TRBD1. Germline V gene data show CDR1 as DFQATT and CDR2 as SNEGSKA (reference sequence). The V segment lost 5 bases and the J segment 4 bases; nucleotides outside the gene matches: 8. This CDR3 is built from 15 residues. The CDR3: CSASAGTGSTGELFF. The CDR3 nucleotides are TGCAGTGCTTCTGCCGGGACAGGGAGCACCGGGGAGCTGTTTTTT.

In regard to this clonotype: Germline is not matched at one junction end, which may reflect a read error. V and J are TRBV20-1 and TRBJ2-5, with TRBD2 identical over 7 bases. Germline CDR1 is DFQATT and CDR2 is SNEGSKA (reference sequence). The CDR3 is made up of 13 amino acids. The CDR3 spells CNATLAVQETQYF. CDR3 nucleotide sequence: TGCAATGCTACCCTAGCGGTGCAAGAGACCCAGTACTTC.

This clonotype came up many times. The rearrangement uses TRBV27 and TRBJ1-1; no clear D. Trimming left V 8 bases short and J 1 base short, with 11 bases between. Germline CDR1 is MNHEY and CDR2 is SMNVEV (reference sequence). The CDR3 extends over 13 amino acids. The CDR3, as DNA: TGTGCCAGCCCGACAAGAGGGAACACTGAAGCTTTCTTT. Protein: CASPTRGNTEAFF.

This clonotype was recorded many times. The CDR3 region is CASRFSTVTYEQYF. CDR3 DNA sequence: TGTGCCAGCCGCTTCTCGACAGTTACCTACGAGCAGTACTTC. The gene calls are TRBV27 and TRBJ2-7; weak D call: TRBD1 (5 bases). V was shortened by 8 bases and J by 2 bases, with 16 bases between the two germline ends. Germline loops: CDR1 MNHEY, CDR2 SMNVEV (reference sequence). CDR3 length: 14 residues.

This clonotype was recorded at least ten times. This chain connects TRBV20-1 to TRBJ2-3, with 10 nucleotides matching TRBD2. The CDR3 has 14 amino acids. V was clipped by 6 bases and J by 1 base; unmatched bases: 4. CDR1 and CDR2 (germline): DFQATT, SNEGSKA (reference sequence). CDR3: CSARTSGGTDTQYF. In DNA form, the CDR3 reads TGCAGTGCCCGGACTAGCGGAGGCACAGATACGCAGTATTTT.

This clonotype was observed many times. The J gene is TRBJ1-6, the V gene TRBV20-1; D not certain. The CDR3 spans 14 residues. Germline V gene data show CDR1 as DFQATT and CDR2 as SNEGSKA (reference sequence). Trimming stripped 3 bases from V and 9 bases from J, with 15 bases between. CDR3 sequence reads: CSASPRDSLSPLHF. In nucleotides, the CDR3 is TGCAGTGCTAGTCCCCGGGATTCCCTTTCACCCCTCCACTTT.

This clonotype has at least ten counts. The chain joins TRBV28 to TRBJ2-7, with D uncertain. The CDR3 runs 15 residues. Germline V gene sequence: CDR1 MDHEN, CDR2 SYDVKM. V was shortened by 6 bases and J by 2 bases, with 17 bases between the two germline ends. The CDR3 DNA reads as TGTGCCAGCAGCCCCGTCGCAGGAACCCCCTACGAGCAGTACTTC. This translates into CASSPVAGTPYEQYF. Looking up the rest from reference TRBV28 and TRBJ2-7 gives the full variable domain: DVKVTQSSRYLVKRTGEKVFLECVQDMDHENMFWYRQDPGLGLRLIYFSYDVKMKEKGDIPEGYSVSREKKERFSLILESASTNQTSMYLCASSPVAGTPYEQYFGPGTRLTVT.

This clonotype was counted many times. V and J are TRBV27 and TRBJ2-2; a weak D match, TRBD1 (5 bases). The germline V and J ends were trimmed by 5 bases and 7 bases, with 11 bases remaining between them. Germline CDR1 and CDR2: MNHEY and SMNVEV (reference sequence). The CDR3 has 13 amino acids. CDR3 bases: TGTGCCAGCAGTGCAACAGGAATCGGGGAGCTGTTTTTT. Its protein product is CASSATGIGELFF.

V gene TRBV18 combines with J gene TRBJ1-1, with TRBD1 matching over 7 bases. The V and J ends lost 3 bases and 1 base, in that order; junction bases with no gene match: 5. Germline V gene sequence: CDR1 KGHSH, CDR2 LQKENI. There are 15 residues in the CDR3. The CDR3, as DNA: TGTGCCAGCTCACCGTATACAGGGGAGAACACTGAAGCTTTCTTT. Translation gives CASSPYTGENTEAFF.

In this sample, this clonotype turned up many times. CDR3 protein: CASSLETQETDTQYF. The DNA for the CDR3 is TGCGCCAGCAGCTTAGAAACCCAAGAAACGGATACGCAGTATTTT. The chain combines TRBV5-1 with TRBJ2-3, with unresolved D. This CDR3 comprises 15 residues. Trimming stripped 2 bases from V and 6 bases from J, with 16 bases between. The germline gives CDR1 SGHRS, CDR2 YFSETQ.

This clonotype was counted many times. The chain has TRBV12-3 or TRBV12-4 and TRBJ1-1; D is undetermined. Trimming cost V 4 bases and J 1 base, with 10 bases left between them. The CDR3 totals 14 residues. CDR3: CASSSLTGNTEAFF. CDR3 DNA sequence: TGTGCCAGCAGTTCGCTTACGGGGAACACTGAAGCTTTCTTT.

This clonotype was counted at least ten times. The chain employs TRBV12-5 and TRBJ1-5; D is uncertain. The CDR3 totals 13 residues. Looked up from germline, CDR1 is LGHNT and CDR2 is FRNRAP. Deletions cut 8 bases from V and 4 bases from J, with 12 bases between. The CDR3 region is CASWSGGNQPQHF. The CDR3 nucleotides read TGTGCTAGTTGGTCCGGTGGGAATCAGCCCCAGCATTTT.

The rearrangement links TRBV12-3 or TRBV12-4 to TRBJ1-1; D gene uncertain. This CDR3 region has 14 residues. Trimming took off 6 bases at V and 0 bases at J, with 11 bases between the two ends. The CDR3 reads CASRMAVMNTEAFF. Written as DNA, the CDR3 is TGTGCCAGCAGGATGGCAGTTATGAACACTGAAGCTTTCTTT.

This clonotype was recorded at least ten times. The V and J genes are TRBV10-3 and TRBJ2-7; D unclear. V gave up 2 bases and J gave up 3 bases, with 14 bases separating them. The CDR3 totals 15 residues. Germline lookup yields CDR1 ENHRY and CDR2 SYGVKD. The CDR3 loop reads CAISEEDVAVYEQYF. CDR3 nucleotides: TGTGCCATCAGTGAGGAAGACGTAGCCGTCTACGAGCAGTACTTC.

This clonotype was observed a handful of times. V is TRBV12-3 or TRBV12-4 and J is TRBJ2-5, with a possible D match to TRBD1 (5 bases). This CDR3 spans 16 amino acids. The ends were cut back, 1 base at V and 1 base at J, with 13 bases in the middle. This CDR3 is CASSLGLGAFQETQYF. The DNA of the CDR3 is TGTGCCAGCAGTTTAGGGCTAGGGGCCTTCCAAGAGACCCAGTACTTC.

Ten or more counts support this clonotype. The chain uses TRBV27 and TRBJ1-4, with 9 bases matching TRBD1. The length of the CDR3 is 18 residues. V was pared by 6 bases and J by 0 bases, with 11 bases of the junction left unmatched. CDR1 and CDR2 from the germline V gene are MNHEY and SMNVEV (reference sequence). DNA of the CDR3: TGTGCCAGCAGCCGACAGGGGGTGTTAGTTGCAACTAATGAAAAACTGTTTTTT. Its translation: CASSRQGVLVATNEKLFF. Drawing the rest from reference TRBV27 and TRBJ1-4, the complete variable domain is EAQVTQNPRYLITVTGKKLTVTCSQNMNHEYMSWYRQDPGLGLRQIYYSMNVEVTDKGDVPEGYKVSRKEKRNFPLILESPSPNQTSLYFCASSRQGVLVATNEKLFFGSGTQLSVL.

The sample holds many counts of this clonotype. The chain recombines TRBV10-3 with TRBJ2-1; possibly TRBD2 for D (6 bases). The CDR3 has 15 residues. The germline V gene has CDR1 ENHRY and CDR2 SYGVKD. V lost 1 base and J lost 5, with 12 bases in between. Here the CDR3 reads CAISELVAEHNEQFF. As DNA, the CDR3 is TGTGCCATCAGTGAGTTGGTAGCGGAACACAATGAGCAGTTCTTC.

The table lists this clonotype with many counts. The DNA of the CDR3 is TGTGCCAGCAGCCGGGGGGAGGGAGCGGGGGCGTCCTACAATGAGCAGTTCTTC. Amino acid sequence: CASSRGEGAGASYNEQFF. The chain has TRBV7-8 and TRBJ2-1, with 8 bases aligning to TRBD2. After removal of 5 bases from V and 1 base from J, the junction contained 13 bases not matched to a gene. This CDR3 comprises 18 residues. CDR1 is SGHVS and CDR2 is FQNEAQ in the germline V gene. Together with reference TRBV7-8 and TRBJ2-1, the CDR3 gives the full variable domain: GAGVSQSPRYKVAKRGQDVALRCDPISGHVSLFWYQQALGQGPEFLTYFQNEAQLDKSGLPSDRFFAERPEGSVSTLKIQRTQQEDSAVYLCASSRGEGAGASYNEQFFGPGTRLTVL.

This clonotype was detected ten times or more. V and J are TRBV7-2 and TRBJ1-2; 8 bases agree with TRBD1. The CDR3 is 14 amino acids. Germline CDR1 reads SGHTA; CDR2 reads FQGNSA. Trimming cost V 3 bases and J 7 bases; bases outside gene matches: 7. The DNA for the CDR3 is TGTGCCAGCAGCTTCTTTTTGACAGGGGTTGGCTACACCTTC. Translated: CASSFFLTGVGYTF. The full variable domain, completed using reference TRBV7-2 and TRBJ1-2, is GAGVSQSPSNKVTEKGKDVELRCDPISGHTALYWYRQSLGQGLEFLIYFQGNSAPDKSGLPSDRFSAERTGGSVSTLTIQRTQQEDSAVYLCASSFFLTGVGYTFGSGTRLTVV.

In its sample, this clonotype was seen many times. The chain is built from TRBV11-3 and TRBJ2-1; D perhaps matches TRBD2 (5 bases). V lost 5 bases to trimming and J lost 0 bases, with 11 bases between them. This CDR3 is built from 15 residues. Germline V gives CDR1 SGHNT, CDR2 YENEEA. The CDR3 here is CASSPRGNSYNEQFF. In nucleotides, the CDR3 is TGTGCCAGCAGCCCTCGAGGGAACTCCTACAATGAGCAGTTCTTC.

This clonotype showed up many times. The V call is TRBV12-3 or TRBV12-4, the J call TRBJ2-3; TRBD2 matches at 8 bases. This CDR3 is built from 17 residues. After removal of 6 bases from V and 0 bases from J, the junction contained 11 bases not matched to a gene. Here the CDR3 reads CASRPPPSGPSTDTQYF. CDR3 nucleotides: TGTGCCAGCAGGCCCCCCCCTAGCGGGCCAAGCACAGATACGCAGTATTTT.

V gene TRBV20-1 combines with J gene TRBJ2-3, with TRBD2 matching 8 bases. CDR3 length: 15 amino acids. The germline V gene encodes CDR1 DFQATT and CDR2 SNEGSKA (reference sequence). The junction had 11 bases not matched to a gene; V was cut back by 0 bases and J by 9 bases. For the CDR3, the DNA is TGCAGTGCTAGAGATCAGGGCTCCAGCGGGAGCACGCAGTATTTT. Its protein is CSARDQGSSGSTQYF.

This clonotype was detected many times. The CDR3 reads CASSGLAGGPTDTQYF. The CDR3 DNA follows: TGTGCCAGCAGTGGACTAGCGGGAGGGCCGACAGATACGCAGTATTTT. The chain links TRBV12-3 or TRBV12-4 to TRBJ2-3; 15 nucleotides match TRBD2. This CDR3 region has 16 residues. V lost 5 bases and J lost 3; bases outside the gene matches: 3.

At least ten counts were recorded for this clonotype. This rearrangement joins TRBV2 to TRBJ2-7; D uncertain. The CDR3 is 12 amino acids. Looked up from germline, CDR1 is SNHLY and CDR2 is FYNNEI. The V end was cut by 0 bases, the J end by 8 bases, with 8 bases between. CDR3 DNA: TGTGCCAGCAGTGAAGCTCTGCTTCAGCAGTACTTC. Protein sequence: CASSEALLQQYF.

This clonotype was seen many times. The rearrangement joins TRBV28 to TRBJ2-5; D call uncertain. The CDR3 consists of 12 residues. Germline-derived CDR1 and CDR2 are MDHEN and SYDVKM. Trimming removed 4 bases at V and 3 bases at J, with 6 bases between. CDR3 residues: CASSSLEETQYF. In nucleotides, the CDR3 is TGTGCCAGCAGTTCCCTGGAAGAGACCCAGTACTTC. The full variable domain, completed using reference TRBV28 and TRBJ2-5, is DVKVTQSSRYLVKRTGEKVFLECVQDMDHENMFWYRQDPGLGLRLIYFSYDVKMKEKGDIPEGYSVSREKKERFSLILESASTNQTSMYLCASSSLEETQYFGPGTRLLVL.

This clonotype was recorded at least ten times. This chain joins TRBV11-3 and TRBJ2-1; D may match TRBD1 or TRBD2 (5 bases each). The V end was cut by 1 base, the J end by 6 bases, with 13 bases between. The CDR3 length is 15 residues. Germline V gene data show CDR1 as SGHNT and CDR2 as YENEEA. The CDR3 protein is CASSLGGAEGNEQFF. Written as DNA, the CDR3 is TGTGCCAGCAGCTTAGGAGGGGCCGAGGGCAATGAGCAGTTCTTC. Supplemented by reference TRBV11-3 and TRBJ2-1, the full variable domain reads EAGVVQSPRYKIIEKKQPVAFWCNPISGHNTLYWYLQNLGQGPELLIRYENEEAVDDSQLPKDRFSAERLKGVDSTLKIQPAELGDSAVYLCASSLGGAEGNEQFFGPGTRLTVL.

This clonotype was observed many times. In DNA form, the CDR3 reads TGTGCTAGTGAAGGACCGTATAGCAATCAGCCCCAGCATTTT. Protein sequence: CASEGPYSNQPQHF. The chain links TRBV12-5 to TRBJ1-5; D is unresolved. V dropped 7 bases and J dropped 0 bases, with 10 bases sitting between them. This CDR3 region has 14 residues. Germline CDR1 LGHNT, CDR2 FRNRAP.